This T cell receptor (beta chain) emerged from a study of T cell repertoires in cytomegalovirus infection. Study as a whole: Through public TCR beta signatures, both CMV infection and matching HLA type were indicated.

Using its own MiXCR run on the reads, TCRdb lists one record per CDR3 protein. The sample consists of about 920,000 distinct CDR3 sequences, approximately 31% of them appearing once. With regard to this clonotype: The antigen is unknown.

From germline, CDR1 is MNHEY and CDR2 SVGAGI. Unmatched junction bases numbered 7, after V lost 0 bases and J lost 8 bases. There are 15 residues in the CDR3. Specimen: cultured CD8+ T cells from PBMCs, collected from culture after CMV antigen stimulation. The clonotype comes from a human donor in good health (CMV status not recorded). Some clones in this sample may be carry-over from other donors' samples. The chain uses TRBV6-5 and TRBJ1-2; 9 bases align to TRBD1. The CDR3 bases are TGTGCCAGCAGTTACTCGTCCACAGGGGGCGACGGCTACACCTTC. Protein product: CASSYSSTGGDGYTF.